This record concerns one T cell receptor beta chain sequence. This clonotype came up many times. Its antigen specificity is not known. One base away there is no much larger clone; base qualities are not given. The data belong to a study of Graves' ophthalmopathy and Graves' hyperthyroidism (dated by TCRdb to the late 2010s). About the full investigation: Peripheral blood was collected at initial diagnosis, before any treatment. In five to seven hyperthyroidism patients, the T-cell repertoire of thyroid tissue was compared with the T-cell repertoire of blood. The independent validation cohort included 18 hyperthyroidism patients plus 17 patients who later progressed from hyperthyroidism to ophthalmopathy. In total, 135 blood samples were TCR-sequenced: 40 to 45 ophthalmopathy, under 80 hyperthyroidism and approximately 17 hyperthyroidism-to-ophthalmopathy patients. Following sample collection, hyperthyroidism patients were given methimazole at a starting dose of 30 mg daily, and ophthalmopathy patients were given high-dose intravenous methylprednisolone. To explore V-J signatures that distinguish ophthalmopathy from hyperthyroidism, a discovery set of 100 patients was enrolled, made up of 43 with ophthalmopathy and fewer than 60 with stable hyperthyroidism. TCR beta repertoire signatures were used to distinguish Graves' ophthalmopathy from Graves' hyperthyroidism and to predict progression to ophthalmopathy. The 75 to 100 discovery patients were divided at random into training and test sets in a 7:3 ratio. What the study reported, not specific to this receptor: Sample size was not statistically predetermined, and group allocation was not concealed from the investigators. In validation, the model predicted ophthalmopathy progression with about 71% sensitivity and approximately 72% specificity; 12 predicted patients were CT-confirmed with GO in a median of around 6.5 months. Most expanded thyroid clonotypes with a frequency above 0.001 also appeared in blood, which suggests that blood repertoires may reflect the immune response in the thyroid. Ophthalmopathy was separated from stable hyperthyroidism by the 13-signature model with just under 90% sensitivity and around 81% specificity in cross-validation and with 80%/75% in the test set.

Hyperthyroidism was considered stable if no progression to ophthalmopathy occurred within 18 months of follow-up. Patients with hyperthyroidism were aged 18 to 65 years, had been newly diagnosed, and had a disease duration of less than 2 months. Anyone with other autoimmune diseases, uncontrolled infections, pregnancy or lactation was excluded from the study. Diagnosis was based on clinical symptoms, serum thyroxine, TRAb, thyroid ultrasound and orbital computed tomography. Using Ficoll-Paque density gradient centrifugation, PBMCs were isolated from 10 ml of fresh peripheral blood. Total RNA was extracted with Trizol reagent and quality-checked on an Agilent 2100 Bioanalyzer. TCR beta CDR3 regions were amplified from RNA transcripts for repertoire sequencing. The first round of RT-PCR was done with HTBI primers and the Qiagen OneStep RT-PCR kit, and was followed by a second round of multiplex PCR, then size selection and purification. Libraries were sequenced on an Illumina HiSeq2000 using paired-end 100 bp reads. The paper's processing steps were these. SOAPnuke was used to process the reads, removing any read that contained adapters or uncalled bases, had a mean Phred below 15, or lacked an exact match to the constant primer or identifier. COPE v1.2.5 was used to merge the high-quality paired reads. Clonotypes were defined as unique nucleotide sequences and were aligned to IMGT TRB V, D and J references using MiTCR v1.1. The analysis was limited to V-J combinations with a frequency above 0.0001, which together covered 99.2% of the repertoires. For each V-J combination, a TCR clonal expansion and chaos score was defined as the ratio of F50 clonal expansion to chaos observed in the TCRdist matrix. Features were reduced by Welch's t-statistics and random forest to 10 to 15 V-J combinations, which fed a naive Bayes classifier. The Morisita-Horn index was used to measure how similar the thyroid and blood repertoires were. TCRdb reanalyzed the raw reads on its own, using fastp at Q25 for trimming and MiXCR for clone calling, and kept in-frame beta chains. Each entry is one CDR3 protein sequence, shown with its most common DNA and genes. The V and J calls were determined by TCRdb, not by the authors. The sample table lists 400,000 to 500,000 distinct CDR3 sequences, around 21% of them with a count of one. Under 3.5% of the sample rests with the top ten.

V and J lose 3 bases and 0 bases, and a span of 11 bases separates them. The germline V gene (reference sequence) provides CDR1 GTSNPN and CDR2 SVGIG. The cysteine opens and the phenylalanine closes a CDR3 of 14 amino acids. The CDR3 DNA has 42 bases and is translated from base 1. This TCR was recovered from a young woman with stable Graves' hyperthyroidism. Donor details come from another sample of the same person, matched by shared clones. The sequenced sample was peripheral blood. Recombination linked TRBV30 to TRBJ1-2, with the identity of the D gene unclear. Here is the DNA: TGTGCCTGGAGAACGACCGGTTCTAACTATGGCTACACCTTC. This gives the protein CAWRTTGSNYGYTF.